This entry concerns a single T cell receptor beta chain. The antigen is not known. The data belong to a study of T cell responses to AZD1222 COVID-19 vaccine. General study findings and limits: The number of AZD1222 recipients seropositive at baseline was only five or six.

This table comes from immunoSEQ multiplex PCR, and its TCRdb copy is limited to in-frame clones, with some not included. This table has roughly 100,000 clones, around 84% appearing once. CDR3 length equals 17 residues. The specimen comprised peripheral blood, sampled on day 0 of AZD1222 vaccination. The rearrangement uses TRBV21-1 and TRBJ2-7; the table's TRBD2 call for D was not verified on the DNA. TRBV21-1 has pseudogene status. This sequence originates from an adult in good health. The CDR3 bases are TGTGCCAGCAGCAAATATTCTCTAGCGAGACAATCCTACGAGCAGTACTTC. This translates into CASSKYSLARQSYEQYF.